What follows describes a single T cell receptor (beta chain). The antigen remains unidentified. The sample belongs to a study of shared clonotypes between healthy human individuals. About the study: Used for every donor were three CD4 naive, three CD4 memory, two CD8 naive and one CD8 memory plate. The study's findings and limits: In contrast to clonotypes shared by all four donors, non-shared clonotypes had lower generation probabilities.

Using approximately 200 ng DNA, around 30,000 T cell genomes, the sorted-subset replicate PCRs were run. Assay used: immunoSEQ multiplex PCR; TCRdb lists only in-frame clones, some missing. The repertoire holds 300,000 to 400,000 clones, with around 70% as singletons. CDR1 is MNHEY and CDR2 is SVGAGI in the germline V gene. The CDR3 sequence is 15 residues long. V shed 2 bases and J 4 bases; nucleotides not matched to a gene: 4. All donors were healthy HIV-negative adults lacking recent acute infections or vaccinations. What was sequenced was memory CD4+ T cells sorted from blood. This sample's subset: CD45RA-negative fraction. This receptor was obtained from a young man in good health. The rearrangement links TRBV6-5 to TRBJ2-1; TRBD2 matches at 8 bases. The CDR3 DNA is TGTGCCAGCAGTTACGCCGGGACTAGTTACAATGAGCAGTTCTTC. Translation: CASSYAGTSYNEQFF.